This T cell receptor beta chain was retrieved from a study of T cell responses to AZD1222 COVID-19 vaccine. Produced via immunoSEQ multiplex PCR; TCRdb's table is partial and in-frame only. The table includes some 64,000 clones, 84% detected once. V was clipped by 8 bases and J by 6 bases, with 10 bases between them. The CDR3 has 12 amino acids. Findings and caveats of the study: Repertoires were obtained solely post-peak T cell response. White British ancestry dominated among donors, who included more females, and clonal diversity was possibly underestimated.

Concerning this clone itself: Its antigen is undetermined.

The receptor was isolated from an adult in good health. The sequencing here drew on peripheral blood, taken on day 0 of AZD1222 vaccination. The chain has TRBV12-3 or TRBV12-4 and TRBJ2-2; D is unclear. This CDR3 reads CASQSAPGELFF. The CDR3 DNA sequence: TGTGCCAGCCAAAGCGCCCCCGGGGAGCTGTTTTTT.